This T cell receptor beta chain was identified during a study of cytomegalovirus exposure and HLA in healthy donors. The sample holds one count of this clone. Its antigen is unknown. This table comes from immunoSEQ multiplex PCR, and its TCRdb copy is limited to in-frame clones, with some not included. This sample has 200,000 to 300,000 clones, with around 90% found just once. Whole-study results and caveats: Reports credit the classifier with highly specific, highly sensitive diagnosis of cytomegalovirus status. TCR clusters originating in the first cohort tended to co-occur in the 110 or so validation repertoires, according to a later analysis. The listing of some 170 TCR beta chains classed them as cytomegalovirus-associated.

After removal of 0 bases from V and 6 bases from J, the junction contained 11 bases not matched to a gene. Germline CDR1 reads LNHNV; CDR2 reads YYDKDF (reference sequence). CDR3 length: 18 residues. Sequencing was done on a sample of PBMCs. The gene calls are TRBV15 and TRBJ2-3, with 11 positions matching TRBD2. The clonotype comes from a woman aged 25 to 39 in good health and CMV-seronegative. The CDR3 reads CATSRDIAGGPITDTQYF. CDR3 DNA: TGTGCCACCAGCAGAGATATAGCGGGAGGGCCTATAACGGATACGCAGTATTTT.